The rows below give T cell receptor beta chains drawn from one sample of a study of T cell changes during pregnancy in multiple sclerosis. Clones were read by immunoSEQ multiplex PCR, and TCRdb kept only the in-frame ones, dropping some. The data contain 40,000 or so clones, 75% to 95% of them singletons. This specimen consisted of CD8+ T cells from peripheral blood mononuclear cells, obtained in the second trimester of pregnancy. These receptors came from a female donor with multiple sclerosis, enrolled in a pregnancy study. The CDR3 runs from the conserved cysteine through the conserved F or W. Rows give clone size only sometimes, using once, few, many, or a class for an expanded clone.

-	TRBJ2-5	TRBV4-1	CASSLFLGRHVEETQYF
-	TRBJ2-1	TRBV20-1	CSASRGNEQFF
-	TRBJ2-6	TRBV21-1	CASSKFPQGLRGANVLTF
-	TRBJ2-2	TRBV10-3	CAISEIVVPSTGELFF
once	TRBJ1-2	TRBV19	CAGGSASGYTF
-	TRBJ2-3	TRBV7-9	CASSLVDSGEFTDTQYF
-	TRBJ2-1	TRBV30	CAWSPNYNEQFF
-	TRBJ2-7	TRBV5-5	CASSPGTGLTYEQYF
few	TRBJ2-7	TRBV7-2	CASSHQPGGYEQYF
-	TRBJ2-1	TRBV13	CASSLRQGFYNEQFF
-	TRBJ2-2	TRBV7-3	CASSRVPSGPNTGELFF
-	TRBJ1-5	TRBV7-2	CASSLAMGPSGGYSDQPQHF
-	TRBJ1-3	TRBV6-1	CASSEEEGASGNTIYF
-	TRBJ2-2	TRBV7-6	CASSLRSLTGELFF
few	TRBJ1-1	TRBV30	CAWSASTLRGTEAFF
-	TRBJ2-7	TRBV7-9	CASSQGQDSTYEQYF
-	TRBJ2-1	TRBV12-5	CASGLGVSSGPHYNEQFF
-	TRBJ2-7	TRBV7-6	CASSRDRGSSYEQYF
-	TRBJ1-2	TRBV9	CASSPRTGTNYGYTF
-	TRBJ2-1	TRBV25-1	CASSEFNREGEQFF
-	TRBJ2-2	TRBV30	CAWSVLSGTLGNTGELFF
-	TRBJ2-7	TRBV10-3	CAIAQGAYEQYF
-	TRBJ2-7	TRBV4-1	CASSQEQGVYEQYF
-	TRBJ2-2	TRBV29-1	CSTRTAPNTGELFF
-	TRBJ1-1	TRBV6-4	CASSPSPGESTEAFF
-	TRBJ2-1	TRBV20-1	CSPQGYNEQFF
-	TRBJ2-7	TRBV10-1	CASSELGQGSDEQYF
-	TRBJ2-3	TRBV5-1	CASSLARPPPDTQYF
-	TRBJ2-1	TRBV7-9	CASSLALGRDEQFF